The 11 T cell receptor beta chains given below trace back to one sample, sequenced in a study of cytomegalovirus exposure and HLA in healthy donors. Both 60 Vbeta primers and 13 Jbeta primers went into the PCR. TCRdb keeps only in-frame clones here, not all; method: immunoSEQ multiplex PCR. Among tens of thousands of clones listed, over 60% were seen once. Material for sequencing was PBMCs. Source of these receptors: a male donor in good health and CMV-seropositive.

V gene TRBV29-1 combines with J gene TRBJ1-1; D is undetermined. The CDR3 totals 10 residues. Germline V CDR1 and CDR2: SQVTM, ANQGSEA. V was shortened by 4 bases and J by 10 bases, with 10 bases between the two germline ends. The CDR3 DNA sequence: TGCAGCGTTGCCCGGGAACGAGCTTTCTTT. Its protein is CSVARERAFF.

V usage is TRBV6-1 and J usage is TRBJ1-4, with D possibly matching TRBD1 (6 bases). The V end lost 7 bases, the J end lost 7 bases, and 13 bases lay between the germline ends. The germline V gene has CDR1 MNHNS and CDR2 SASEGT. The CDR3 has 13 residues. Here the CDR3 DNA reads TGTGCCAGCACCGACAGGACGGGTGAAAAACTGTTTTTT. As protein: CASTDRTGEKLFF.

This chain links TRBV5-6 with TRBJ2-7; the match to TRBD1 covers 10 bases. The J segment lost 3 bases and the V segment lost 2 bases, leaving 8 bases of the junction unmatched. Germline values: CDR1 SGHDT, CDR2 YYEEEE. This CDR3 contains 16 residues. CDR3 loop: CASSLTFRDRGYEQYF. CDR3 sequence (DNA): TGTGCCAGCAGCTTAACCTTCCGGGACAGGGGCTACGAGCAGTACTTC.

This chain uses TRBV7-6 with TRBJ2-3; 7 nucleotides agree with TRBD1. This CDR3 comprises 14 residues. The V and J ends lost 1 base and 8 bases, in that order; junction bases with no gene match: 6. CDR1 is SGHVS, CDR2 FNYEAQ, per germline. In DNA, the CDR3 is TGTGCCAGCAGCTTAGGGAAGACAGGGCGTACGCAGTATTTT. It codes for CASSLGKTGRTQYF.

CDR3 DNA: TGTGCCAGCAGTTGCCCTGTGAGGGTGGAGACTGAAGCTTTCTTT. It is translated as CASSCPVRVETEAFF. The chain uses TRBV6-5 and TRBJ1-1; no definite D call. V was cut by 4 bases and J by 5 bases, with 17 bases left in between. This CDR3 spans 15 amino acids. Germline loops: CDR1 MNHEY, CDR2 SVGAGI.

The J gene is TRBJ2-7, the V gene TRBV7-3, with D unresolved. The CDR3 is 13 residues long. Germline CDR1 reads SGHTA; CDR2 reads FQGTGA. V shed 5 bases and J shed 6 bases, with 14 bases lying between them. As DNA, the CDR3 is TGTGCCAGCAGCATCACAACTTCTAGCGAGCAGTACTTC. Protein: CASSITTSSEQYF.

The gene calls are TRBV28 and TRBJ1-2; D not resolved. This CDR3 contains 12 residues. Trimming left V 0 bases short and J 7 bases short, with 6 bases between. Per the germline V gene, CDR1 is MDHEN and CDR2 is SYDVKM. The CDR3 DNA follows: TGTGCCAGCAGTTTATGGAACGGTGGCTACACCTTC. Translating it yields CASSLWNGGYTF.

The rearrangement uses TRBV5-4 and TRBJ2-1; TRBD1 matches at 10 bases. Germline values: CDR1 SGHNT, CDR2 YYREEE (reference sequence). This CDR3 is 14 amino acids long. V shed 3 bases and J 7 bases; nucleotides not matched to a gene: 4. The CDR3 nucleotides are TGTGCCAGCAGCTCGGGACAGGGGTGGAATGAGCAGTTCTTC. It yields the protein CASSSGQGWNEQFF.

This clone was found once. The chain couples TRBV6-5 to TRBJ1-2; 7 nucleotides match TRBD1. V gave up 5 bases and J gave up 0 bases; unmatched junction bases: 6. CDR3 length equals 15 residues. Germline CDR1 is MNHEY and CDR2 is SVGAGI. CDR3 protein: CASSRDGTANYGYTF. The CDR3 bases are TGTGCCAGCAGTCGCGATGGGACAGCTAACTATGGCTACACCTTC.

The chain recombines TRBV9 with TRBJ1-1; D not certain. Germline CDR1 reads SGDLS; CDR2 reads YYNGEE. V lost 0 bases, J lost 1 base, and 7 bases lay in between. The CDR3 loop spans 14 amino acids. This CDR3 is CASSVATSNTEAFF. CDR3 nucleotide sequence: TGTGCCAGCAGCGTAGCTACCTCGAACACTGAAGCTTTCTTT.

CDR3 DNA: TGTGCCAGCAGGGCGGGGTCGGATGGCTACACCTTC. The encoded protein is CASRAGSDGYTF. The V gene is TRBV2, the J gene TRBJ1-2; D is ambiguous. CDR1 is SNHLY and CDR2 is FYNNEI in the germline V gene. The CDR3 is 12 amino acids. V lost 6 bases to trimming and J lost 6 bases, with 11 bases between them.